This TCR beta chain stems from a study of technical replicates of blood from a few donors. Measured with immunoSEQ multiplex PCR; TCRdb has only the in-frame clones, and not every one. The repertoire holds 9,500 to 15,000 clones, with around three quarters as singletons. This clone was observed a few times. The CDR3 is made up of 14 amino acids. Germline values: CDR1 LNHDA, CDR2 SQIVND (reference sequence). V gave up 5 bases and J gave up 3 bases, with 11 bases separating them. This TCR was recovered from a human donor in good health. Specimen: PBMCs. This chain joins TRBV19 and TRBJ2-1, with TRBD2 as a possible D gene (5 bases). CDR3 sequence (DNA): TGTGCCAGTAGTGGCGGGCGTGACTACAATGAGCAGTTCTTC. It is translated as CASSGGRDYNEQFF.